This TCR beta chain was observed in a study of blood T cell repertoires in COVID-19 (dated by TCRdb to 2020 to 2022). In the study overall: Collaborator samples came from the United States, Italy and Spain and covered acute and convalescent phases of COVID-19. The material from the prospective study consisted of cDNA or gDNA derived from T cells, B-cell-depleted T cells, or PBMCs. The dataset comprised deeply sampled blood TCRbeta repertoires from subjects exposed to, actively infected with, or recovered from COVID-19. The repertoires were released in a freely available public database intended as a resource for research on the immune response to SARS-CoV-2. The samples were drawn from the first 160 participants of the ongoing ImmuneRACE study and from 950 to 1,500 subjects provided by 6 global collaborators. Sample metadata almost always included a de-identified subject ID, COVID-19 status, age in years and sex. Where available, HLA class I and class II types were taken from metadata supplied by the sample provider and were not determined by assay-based typing. The paper as a whole reports these results and caveats: Clinical and demographic metadata were provided uncurated, with the amount varying by source and participant.

TCRbeta CDR3 regions were amplified from genomic DNA using the immunoSEQ Assay, a bias-controlled multiplex PCR. The study's own analysis went as follows. The number of nucleated cells in each sample was estimated from the amplification of reference gene primers within the assay. Sequence reads were collapsed and filtered to measure the absolute abundance of every unique TCRbeta CDR3 rearrangement. For each sample, productive Simpson clonality was calculated as the square root of Simpson's diversity index over productive rearrangements. In its TCRdb copy, this immuneACCESS table keeps in-frame sequences only and misses some clones. Where compared with another copy, unresolved V genes explain less than half of these, and the others have no known cause. The V and J calls and the clone size are those of that table, but D and trimming were determined from the DNA. The sample table holds approximately 50,000 clones, of which 80% to 90% were seen once. The ten biggest clones cover around 2.9% of the sample.

Whole blood was collected in K2EDTA tubes by collaborating institutions according to the institutions' own protocols. For TCRbeta analysis, collaborator samples were shipped as frozen whole blood, as isolated PBMCs, or as DNA extracted from either sample type. About this clone: Its antigen is unknown. Per-nucleotide qualities are absent, and no much larger clonotype sits a single base away.

Trimmed from V: 2 bases; trimmed from J: 2 bases; junction bases lacking a gene match: 10. According to the germline V gene, CDR1 reads SGHDT and CDR2 reads YYEEEE. Counted from cysteine to phenylalanine, this CDR3 has 17 amino acids. Only the CDR3 part of the read is kept: 51 bases, read in frame from the first base. The receptor's source is a woman older than 75 with acute or convalescent COVID-19. The V and J segments used are TRBV5-6 and TRBJ1-5; 7 bases in the middle match TRBD1. The specimen was peripheral blood. Here is the DNA: TGTGCCAGCAGCTTAGGACAAGGACAGGCCCGCAATCAGCCCCAGCATTTT. This yields the protein CASSLGQGQARNQPQHF.